A selection of T cell receptor beta chains follows, all from one sample in a study of cytomegalovirus exposure and HLA in healthy donors. The method was immunoSEQ multiplex PCR; TCRdb's version includes in-frame clones alone and lacks a portion of them. The data contain 210,000 or so clones, about 85% of them singletons. Sequenced sample: PBMCs. All receptors derive from a girl aged 2-10 years in good health and CMV-seronegative. Each CDR3 is given with its conserved first and last residue. The D gene is left open where the match is weak. Clone size is shown for a subset of rows, as once, few, many or a class of expanded clone.

>TRBV25-1|NA|TRBD1|TRBJ2-3
TGTGCCAGCAGCCCTACAGGGGGCACAGATACGCAGTATTTT
CASSPTGGTDTQYF
>TRBV11-2|few|NA|TRBJ1-1
TGTGCCAGCAGCTTACCTACAGGGATCCTTACTGAAGCTTTCTTT
CASSLPTGILTEAFF
>TRBV6-5|NA|NA|TRBJ2-3
TGTGCCAGCAGCCGACTAGGGGTGAGCACAGATACGCAGTATTTT
CASSRLGVSTDTQYF
>TRBV4-1|NA|TRBD2|TRBJ2-1
TGCGCCAGCAGCCAAGATCGGGGACTAATGAGCTCCTACAATGAGCAGTTCTTC
CASSQDRGLMSSYNEQFF
>TRBV30|NA|NA|TRBJ1-5
TGTGCCTGGAGCATAGGGGGTCGGCAGCCCCAGCATTTT
CAWSIGGRQPQHF
>TRBV2|NA|NA|TRBJ2-3
TGTGCCAGCAGTGGGGGGGAGAGCGGGTACACAGATACGCAGTATTTT
CASSGGESGYTDTQYF
>TRBV7-2|few|NA|TRBJ1-1
TGTGCCAGCAGCTTGGGACTGTGGGGCACTGAAGCTTTCTTT
CASSLGLWGTEAFF
>TRBV19|once|NA|TRBJ2-7
TGTGCCAGTAGTATGGCAGGGGTGCCTTACGAGCAGTACTTC
CASSMAGVPYEQYF
>TRBV7-9|NA|TRBD1|TRBJ1-4
TGTGCCAGCAGCCGGGGACAGAATGAAAAACTGTTTTTT
CASSRGQNEKLFF
>TRBV5-1|once|NA|TRBJ1-1
TGCGCCAGCAGCGAGGGTAACACTGAAGCTTTCTTT
CASSEGNTEAFF
>TRBV6-6|NA|TRBD2|TRBJ2-3
TGTGCCAGCAGTTACGGGACTAGCGGGGGCACAGATACGCAGTATTTT
CASSYGTSGGTDTQYF
>TRBV2|NA|NA|TRBJ2-1
TGTGCCATCGACAAACCCCCCAGCTCCTACAATGAGCAGTTCTTC
CAIDKPPSSYNEQFF
>TRBV11-2|NA|NA|TRBJ2-1
TGTGCCAGCAGCTTAATCATAGCGGCAAGCCTCTACAATGAGCAGTTCTTC
CASSLIIAASLYNEQFF
>TRBV6-5|few|NA|TRBJ1-4
TGTGCCAGCAGCCTCCAGGGAGGCACTAATGAAAAACTGTTTTTT
CASSLQGGTNEKLFF
>TRBV28|NA|TRBD2|TRBJ2-4
TGTGCCAGCAGTAACGGGGGGGCCCTAGCCAAAAACATTCAGTACTTC
CASSNGGALAKNIQYF
>TRBV4-1|NA|NA|TRBJ2-1
TGCGCCAGCAGCCGGGGGGGGCTGGAGAATGAGCAGTTCTTC
CASSRGGLENEQFF
>TRBV19|once|TRBD1|TRBJ1-1
TGTGCCAGTAGTAGGGGGGACAGGGAAGCTTTCTTT
CASSRGDREAFF
>TRBV5-1|NA|NA|TRBJ1-4
TGCGCCAGCAGCTTGACAGCAACTAATGAAAAACTGTTTTTT
CASSLTATNEKLFF
>TRBV12-1|few|NA|TRBJ2-3
TGTGCCAGCAGCCACAAGATCGACAGAGGCACAGATACGCAGTATTTT
CASSHKIDRGTDTQYF
>TRBV10-2|NA|TRBD2|TRBJ2-5
TGCGCCAGCACTAGAAGCGGGAGGGAGGAGACCCAGTACTTC
CASTRSGREETQYF
>TRBV6-6|NA|NA|TRBJ1-5
TGTGCCAGCACAACGGGTCGACAGCCCCAGCATTTT
CASTTGRQPQHF
>TRBV6-6|NA|NA|TRBJ1-1
TGTGCCAGCAGTTGGGGACTAATCGAAGCTTTCTTT
CASSWGLIEAFF
>TRBV27|once|TRBD2|TRBJ2-2
TGTGCCAGCAGTTTACCGAACCTAGCGGGAGACACCGGGGAGCTGTTTTTT
CASSLPNLAGDTGELFF
>TRBV7-8|NA|NA|TRBJ1-2
TGTGCCAGCAGCTTAAACCCCCCCCTTCCAGGATCGGACTATGGCTACACCTTC
CASSLNPPLPGSDYGYTF
>TRBV7-2|NA|NA|TRBJ2-5
TGTGCCAGCAGCTTAGATAGGGGTGTCTTACAAGAGACCCAGTACTTC
CASSLDRGVLQETQYF
>TRBV5-4|NA|NA|TRBJ2-6
TGTGCCAGCAGTCGGGACTCTTTTAGCTCTGGGGCCAACGTCCTGACTTTC
CASSRDSFSSGANVLTF
>TRBV27|NA|TRBD2|TRBJ2-1
TGTGCCAGCAGTTTACGCGGAAGCTTCGGCGGGAGTAATTCTCGCAATGAGCAGTTCTTC
CASSLRGSFGGSNSRNEQFF
>TRBV6-1|NA|TRBD2|TRBJ2-7
TGTGCCAGCAGTGACCGACTAGCGGGAGGCTACGAGCAGTACTTC
CASSDRLAGGYEQYF
>TRBV5-1|NA|NA|TRBJ1-2
TGCGCCAGCAACAAAACAGGGCGGATTTATGGCTACACCTTC
CASNKTGRIYGYTF
>TRBV5-1|NA|TRBD2|TRBJ2-7
TGCGCCAGCAGCTTGGTGGGGACTAGCGGGACCTACGAGCAGTACTTC
CASSLVGTSGTYEQYF
>TRBV7-9|NA|TRBD1|TRBJ2-1
TGTGCCAGCAGCATGCCGCGGGACAGGTACCTAAGCTCCTACAATGAGCAGTTCTTC
CASSMPRDRYLSSYNEQFF
>TRBV9|NA|TRBD2|TRBJ2-2
TGTGCCAGCAGCGTAGACCCCTCTGCGGGGGGGACCGGGGAGCTGTTTTTT
CASSVDPSAGGTGELFF
>TRBV15|NA|NA|TRBJ1-3
TGTGCCACCAGCAGGCCCCCCGGAGGGTACGGGCTTTTTTTT
CATSRPPGGYGLFF
>TRBV5-1|NA|NA|TRBJ1-1
TGCGCCAGCAGCCCCCATGGGGCTGACACTGAAGCTTTCTTT
CASSPHGADTEAFF
>TRBV10-3|NA|TRBD1|TRBJ1-1
TGTGCCATCAGTTACAGGGGGGACACTGAAGCTTTCTTT
CAISYRGDTEAFF
>TRBV10-3|once|TRBD1|TRBJ2-7
TGTGCCATCAGCGGGACAGAGTCCTACGAGCAGTACTTC
CAISGTESYEQYF
>TRBV15|NA|TRBD1|TRBJ2-7
TGTGCCACCAGCCGGACAGGGAGCCCCGAAATTTACTACGAGCAGTACTTC
CATSRTGSPEIYYEQYF
>TRBV4-1|NA|TRBD2|TRBJ2-1
TGCGCCAGCAGCCAACGCGGGGGGAACAATGAGCAGTTCTTC
CASSQRGGNNEQFF
>TRBV11-2|NA|NA|TRBJ2-3
TGTGCCAGCAGCCCACAGCCGACCGACACAGATACGCAGTATTTT
CASSPQPTDTDTQYF
>TRBV29-1|NA|NA|TRBJ1-1
TGCAGCGTTAGCCGGAGATTGAACACTGAAGCTTTCTTT
CSVSRRLNTEAFF
>TRBV7-9|NA|TRBD2|TRBJ2-3
TGTGCCAGCAGCTTCCAGCGGGAACAAGATACGCAGTATTTT
CASSFQREQDTQYF
>TRBV7-3|NA|TRBD2|TRBJ2-3
TGTGCCAGCAGCTTAACGTTCTCGGGGGGGACCTTCACAGATACGCAGTATTTT
CASSLTFSGGTFTDTQYF
>TRBV30|NA|TRBD2|TRBJ2-3
TGTGCCTGGAGTGTACTTAGGACTAGCGGACCTGATACGCAGTATTTT
CAWSVLRTSGPDTQYF
>TRBV2|once|NA|TRBJ2-4
TGTGCCAGCAGTGTCCGCGGGGCGCACATTCAGTACTTC
CASSVRGAHIQYF
>TRBV19|NA|NA|TRBJ2-7
TGTGCCAGTAGTTCGCGGGGGCAACACGAGCAGTACTTC
CASSSRGQHEQYF
>TRBV12-5|few|TRBD1|TRBJ2-2
TGTGCTAGTGGTTTGCCGACAGGGGCCGCCTCGAACACCGGGGAGCTGTTTTTT
CASGLPTGAASNTGELFF
>TRBV5-5|NA|NA|TRBJ1-2
TGTGCCAGCAGCTGGGGAACCCGGACAGATAACAATTATGGCTACACCTTC
CASSWGTRTDNNYGYTF